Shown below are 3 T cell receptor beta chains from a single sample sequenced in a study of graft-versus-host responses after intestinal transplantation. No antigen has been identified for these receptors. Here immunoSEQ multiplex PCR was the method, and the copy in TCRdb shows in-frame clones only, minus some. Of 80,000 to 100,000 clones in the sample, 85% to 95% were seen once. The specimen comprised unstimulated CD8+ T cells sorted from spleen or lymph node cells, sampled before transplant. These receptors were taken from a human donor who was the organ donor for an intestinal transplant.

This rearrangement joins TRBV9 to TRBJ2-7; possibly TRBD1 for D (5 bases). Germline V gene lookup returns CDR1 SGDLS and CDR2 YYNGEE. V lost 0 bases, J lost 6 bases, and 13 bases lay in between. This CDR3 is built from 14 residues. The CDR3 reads CASSVGQGSLEQYF. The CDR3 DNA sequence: TGTGCCAGCAGCGTAGGGCAGGGATCCCTCGAGCAGTACTTC.

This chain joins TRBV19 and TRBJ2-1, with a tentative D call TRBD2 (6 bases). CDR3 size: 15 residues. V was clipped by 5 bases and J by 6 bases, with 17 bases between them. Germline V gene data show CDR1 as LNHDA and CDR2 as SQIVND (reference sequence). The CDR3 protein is CASSLSGVTSNEQFF. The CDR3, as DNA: TGTGCCAGTAGTCTTAGTGGGGTGACTAGCAATGAGCAGTTCTTC.

In DNA, the CDR3 is TGTGCCAGCAGCTTACAAGGACCGGGAGGGACCTACAATGAGCAGTTCTTC. This codes for CASSLQGPGGTYNEQFF. The chain is built from TRBV7-2 and TRBJ2-1, with 8 bases aligning to TRBD2. Germline V lookup: CDR1 SGHTA, CDR2 FQGNSA. There are 17 residues in the CDR3. The J segment lost 2 bases and the V segment lost 2 bases, leaving 8 bases of the junction unmatched.